This T cell receptor beta chain was captured by sequencing in a study of blood T cell repertoires in COVID-19. Authors' data handling: Reference gene primer amplification in the assay estimated nucleated cell counts. Clones were read by immunoSEQ multiplex PCR, and TCRdb kept only the in-frame ones, dropping some. V, J and clone size derive from that table, while D and trimming were established from the DNA sequence. Among about 140,000 clones, under 85% were seen once, and the ten largest hold 1.6%. Cohort allocation depended upon clinical history that participants reported. Participants in the exposed group had met a COVID-19 case in the 2 weeks before joining the study. The source of this sequence is a young woman who had been exposed to COVID-19. The sequencing input was PBMCs or T cells enriched from blood (not recorded which).

The CDR3 DNA reads TGTGCCAGCAGCTTAGACAGGGGGCTTAATCAGCCCCAGCATTTT. Translation: CASSLDRGLNQPQHF. The V gene is TRBV11-2, the J gene TRBJ1-5; 8 bases match TRBD1. The germline V gene has CDR1 SGHAT and CDR2 FQNNGV. This CDR3 is built from 15 residues. V lost 0 bases and J lost 4; bases outside the gene matches: 2. Full variable domain (rest looked up from reference TRBV11-2 and TRBJ1-5): EAGVAQSPRYKIIEKRQSVAFWCNPISGHATLYWYQQILGQGPKLLIQFQNNGVVDDSQLPKDRFSAERLKGVDSTLKIQPAKLEDSAVYLCASSLDRGLNQPQHFGDGTRLSIL.